Following are 12 T cell receptor beta chains from one sample sequenced in a study of CD8 T cells in Susac syndrome. Random hexamers served to reverse transcribe roughly 0.5 to 1 ug RNA. TCRdb called the immunoSEQ multiplex PCR reads again in MiXCR, with one record for every CDR3 protein. Among about 150,000 distinct CDR3 sequences listed, 95% to 96% were seen once. The sequenced material came from CD8+ T cells from PBMCs. These receptor sequences come from a human donor with multiple sclerosis.

The chain couples TRBV6-6 to TRBJ2-3, with D hard to call. The CDR3 runs 12 residues. The germline V gene encodes CDR1 MNHNY and CDR2 SVGAGI (reference sequence). V was pared by 7 bases and J by 1 base, with 6 bases between. DNA for the CDR3: TGTGCCAGCACCCCCCGCACAGATACGCAGTATTTT. Its translation: CASTPRTDTQYF.

This rearrangement joins TRBV27 to TRBJ1-1; 9 nucleotides match TRBD1. J gave up 0 bases and V 2 bases, and 1 base lay outside the gene matches. Per germline, CDR1 MNHEY and CDR2 SMNVEV (reference sequence). The CDR3 covers 15 residues. The chain's CDR3 is CASSLDRGMNTEAFF. CDR3 in DNA: TGTGCCAGCAGTTTAGACAGGGGGATGAACACTGAAGCTTTCTTT.

V usage is TRBV12-5 and J usage is TRBJ2-1; no clear D. The V gene lost 3 bases and the J gene lost 7 bases, with 7 bases spanning the gap. Germline V gene data show CDR1 as LGHNT and CDR2 as FRNRAP. CDR3 length equals 12 residues. The CDR3 DNA sequence: TGTGCTAGTGGTTTCGCCGGGAATGAGCAGTTCTTC. Translating gives CASGFAGNEQFF.

Written as DNA, the CDR3 is TGTGCCAGTAGTACCCCAGGGGAAGGAAATGAGCAGTTCTTC. This translates into CASSTPGEGNEQFF. This rearrangement joins TRBV19 to TRBJ2-1, with D possibly matching TRBD1 (6 bases). This CDR3 has 14 amino acids. The germline V and J ends were trimmed by 4 bases and 7 bases, with 14 bases remaining between them. CDR1 is LNHDA and CDR2 is SQIVND in the germline V gene (reference sequence). The full variable domain, rest sourced from reference TRBV19 and TRBJ2-1, is DGGITQSPKYLFRKEGQNVTLSCEQNLNHDAMYWYRQDPGQGLRLIYYSQIVNDFQKGDIAEGYSVSREKKESFPLTVTSAQKNPTAFYLCASSTPGEGNEQFFGPGTRLTVL.

The gene calls are TRBV7-6 and TRBJ1-2; tentative D call: TRBD1 (5 bases). V was clipped by 5 bases and J by 2 bases, with 15 bases between them. This CDR3 region has 15 residues. Germline-derived CDR1 and CDR2 are SGHVS and FNYEAQ. CDR3 in amino acids: CASSDRDGGNYGYTF. CDR3 nucleotides: TGTGCCAGCAGCGACCGGGACGGGGGGAACTATGGCTACACCTTC. Complete variable domain (other parts from reference TRBV7-6 and TRBJ1-2): GAGVSQSPRYKVTKRGQDVALRCDPISGHVSLYWYRQALGQGPEFLTYFNYEAQQDKSGLPNDRFSAERPEGSISTLTIQRTEQRDSAMYRCASSDRDGGNYGYTFGSGTRLTVV.

This clonotype was picked up one time. The rearrangement links TRBV20-1 to TRBJ2-7; D is perhaps TRBD2 (6 bases). V lost 4 bases, J lost 3 bases, and 16 bases lay in between. Germline CDR1 is DFQATT and CDR2 is SNEGSKA (reference sequence). The CDR3 covers 14 residues. Written as DNA, the CDR3 is TGCAGTGCTAACCCGGGACTTCGTCTCTACGAGCAGTACTTC. Its protein is CSANPGLRLYEQYF.

The CDR3 sequence: CASSQYDSPYEQYF. The CDR3 DNA reads as TGTGCCAGCAGCCAATACGACAGCCCATACGAGCAGTACTTC. The rearrangement uses TRBV14 and TRBJ2-7; D is perhaps TRBD1 (5 bases). The CDR3 consists of 14 residues. Germline values: CDR1 SGHDN, CDR2 FVKESK. Trimming removed 2 bases from V and 4 bases from J, with 12 bases in between.

The V and J genes are TRBV3-1 and TRBJ2-7; 7 bases fit TRBD1. V lost 1 base to trimming and J lost 4 bases; unmatched junction nucleotides: 7. CDR1 and CDR2 (germline): LGHDT, YNNKEL (reference sequence). The CDR3 contains 15 residues. The CDR3 nucleotides read TGTGCCAGCAGCCAAGGACAGGGTTGGGTGTACGAGCAGTACTTC. Translated: CASSQGQGWVYEQYF.

This sequence joins TRBV3-1 and TRBJ2-7, with a weak D call TRBD1 (5 bases). The CDR3 is made up of 14 amino acids. CDR1 and CDR2 from the germline V gene are LGHDT and YNNKEL (reference sequence). Deletions cut 4 bases from V and 3 bases from J, with 13 bases between. CDR3 protein: CASSLQTDYYEQYF. CDR3 nucleotide sequence: TGTGCCAGCAGCCTCCAGACAGATTACTACGAGCAGTACTTC.

The genes are TRBV6-6 and TRBJ1-2; D is undetermined. Germline V CDR1 and CDR2: MNHNY, SVGAGI (reference sequence). The V end lost 8 bases, the J end lost 4 bases, and 8 bases lay between the germline ends. This CDR3 is 11 amino acids long. The DNA of the CDR3 is TGTGCCAGCGGGGAGGCCTATGGCTACACCTTC. Translated, it gives CASGEAYGYTF.

The J gene is TRBJ2-1, the V gene TRBV29-1; a possible D gene is TRBD2 (6 bases). V lost 4 bases to trimming and J lost 5 bases, with 18 bases between them. The CDR3 consists of 15 residues. Germline loops: CDR1 SQVTM, CDR2 ANQGSEA. In DNA, the CDR3 is TGCAGCGTTGGCCCGGGAGTGGGTGTGGACAATGAGCAGTTCTTC. This sequence encodes CSVGPGVGVDNEQFF.

The chain links TRBV13 to TRBJ1-4; TRBD1 matches at 9 bases. The CDR3 has 16 amino acids. Germline CDR1 is PRHDT and CDR2 is FYEKMQ (reference sequence). Unmatched junction bases numbered 9, after V lost 4 bases and J lost 6 bases. In DNA form, the CDR3 reads TGTGCCAGCAGCTCGGGGGGGACAGGGATGGATGAAAAACTGTTTTTT. Its protein is CASSSGGTGMDEKLFF.